This T cell receptor (beta chain) is drawn from a study of blood T cell repertoires in COVID-19. Study-wide background: The United States, Italy and Spain provided the acute and convalescent COVID-19 samples. The analysed material was cDNA or gDNA that came from T cells, B-cell-depleted T cells, or PBMCs.

Method: immunoSEQ multiplex PCR; TCRdb's copy keeps in-frame clones and lacks some. This table has 300,000 to 500,000 clones, approximately 87% appearing once. Those who participated ranged in age from roughly 18 to 89 years and resided in about 24 US areas. The count of this clone is one. CDR3 length: 12 amino acids. V lost 3 bases and J lost 9, with 12 bases in between. Looked up from germline, CDR1 is GTSNPN and CDR2 is SVGIG (reference sequence). The clonotype originates from a young woman with acute COVID-19. J is TRBJ2-1 and V is TRBV30; a weak D match, TRBD2 (6 bases). The sample comprised PBMCs or T cells enriched from blood (not recorded which). CDR3 amino acids: CAWSEAGGEQFF. The CDR3 DNA is TGTGCCTGGAGCGAAGCCGGGGGTGAGCAGTTCTTC.